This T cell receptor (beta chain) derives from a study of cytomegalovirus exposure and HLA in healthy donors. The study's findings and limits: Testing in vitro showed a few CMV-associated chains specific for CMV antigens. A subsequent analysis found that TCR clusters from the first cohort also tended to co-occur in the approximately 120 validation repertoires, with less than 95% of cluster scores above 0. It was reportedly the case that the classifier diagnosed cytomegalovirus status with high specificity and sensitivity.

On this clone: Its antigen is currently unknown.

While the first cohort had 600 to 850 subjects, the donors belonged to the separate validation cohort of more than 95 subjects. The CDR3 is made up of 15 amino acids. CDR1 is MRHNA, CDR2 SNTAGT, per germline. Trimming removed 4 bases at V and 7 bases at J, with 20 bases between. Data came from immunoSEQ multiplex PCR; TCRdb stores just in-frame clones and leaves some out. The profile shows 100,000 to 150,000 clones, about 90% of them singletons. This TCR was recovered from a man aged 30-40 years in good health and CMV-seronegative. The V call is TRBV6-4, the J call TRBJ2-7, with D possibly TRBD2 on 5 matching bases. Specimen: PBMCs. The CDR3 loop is CASSADSTGIFEQYF. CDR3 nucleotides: TGTGCCAGCAGTGCCGACTCCACGGGGATTTTTGAGCAGTACTTC.